The rows below give T cell receptor beta chains drawn from one sample of a study of shared clonotypes between healthy human individuals. TCRdb's copy holds only in-frame clones and misses some; the assay was immunoSEQ multiplex PCR. The data show a few million clones, 80% to 95% seen once. What was sequenced was naive CD4+ T cells from PBMCs. These receptors all stem from a young man in good health. Some clones in this sample may be carry-over from other donors' samples. Each CDR3 is given with its conserved first and last residue. A D gene is named only where the DNA matches it firmly. Size values are once, few and many counts, or a class for expanded clones, and some rows have none.

DNA | CDR3 | length | D | J | V | size
TGTGCCAGCAGTCCCCCCGGGACAGGTATGGCCAATGAAAAACTGTTTTTT | CASSPPGTGMANEKLFF | 17 | TRBD1 | TRBJ1-4 | TRBV27 | -
TGTGCCAGCAGCTTTCACCAACCCTCGAACACCGGGGAGCTGTTTTTT | CASSFHQPSNTGELFF | 16 | - | TRBJ2-2 | TRBV7-2 | -
TGTGCCAGCAGCTTGGTAACAGGGAATGGCTACACCTTC | CASSLVTGNGYTF | 13 | - | TRBJ1-2 | TRBV5-4 | -
TGCGCCCGCGCTAGCGGCCCCTACAATGAGCAGTTCTTC | CARASGPYNEQFF | 13 | TRBD2 | TRBJ2-1 | TRBV30 | -
TGTGCCTGGAGTGTACCCCCAGGCGGACTGTTTTTT | CAWSVPPGGLFF | 12 | - | TRBJ1-4 | TRBV30 | -
TGTGCCAGCAGCTCGGGGACCACGAACACCGGGGAGCTGTTTTTT | CASSSGTTNTGELFF | 15 | - | TRBJ2-2 | TRBV11-3 | -
TGTGCCAGCAGCCTTCATCAAGAGACCCAGTACTTC | CASSLHQETQYF | 12 | - | TRBJ2-5 | TRBV5-4 | once
TGTGCCAGCAGCTTGAGTATCGGGGCCAACGTCCTGACTTTC | CASSLSIGANVLTF | 14 | - | TRBJ2-6 | TRBV7-7 | -
TGCGCCAGCAGCTTGGGACTAGCGGGAGCGTTAGGCGATACGCAGTATTTT | CASSLGLAGALGDTQYF | 17 | TRBD2 | TRBJ2-3 | TRBV5-1 | -
TGCGCCAGCAGCCTCCGGGCAGGGCAAGAGGAAAAACTGTTTTTT | CASSLRAGQEEKLFF | 15 | - | TRBJ1-4 | TRBV5-1 | -
TGTGCCAGCAGTTACACCGGGACTACGAGCTCCTACGAGCAGTACTTC | CASSYTGTTSSYEQYF | 16 | TRBD2 | TRBJ2-7 | TRBV6-5 | -
TGCGCCAGCAGCTTGGGGACAGGGTTTGATTCACCCCTCCACTTT | CASSLGTGFDSPLHF | 15 | TRBD1 | TRBJ1-6 | TRBV5-1 | -
TGTGCCAGCAGCTTTTACGCAACTAATGAAAAACTGTTTTTT | CASSFYATNEKLFF | 14 | - | TRBJ1-4 | TRBV7-9 | -
TGTGCCAGCAGGGGAGAACCGACTCACAATGAGCAGTTCTTC | CASRGEPTHNEQFF | 14 | - | TRBJ2-1 | TRBV6-4 | -
TGTGCCAGCAGAGATTCACCTGGGGCCAACGTCCTGACTTTC | CASRDSPGANVLTF | 14 | - | TRBJ2-6 | TRBV6-5 | -
TGTGCCAGCAGCGTGGGACGGACCGGACCCTATGGCTACACCTTC | CASSVGRTGPYGYTF | 15 | - | TRBJ1-2 | TRBV5-8 | once
TGTGCCAGCAGCGGTGTACCCGGGAGAAATGGGAACGCTGAAGCTTTCTTT | CASSGVPGRNGNAEAFF | 17 | - | TRBJ1-1 | TRBV5-4 | -
TGTGCCAGCAGCTTAGTCGGGACTAGCGGAAACACCGGGGAGCTGTTTTTT | CASSLVGTSGNTGELFF | 17 | TRBD2 | TRBJ2-2 | TRBV7-6 | -
TGTGCCAGTTTGGCCCGGGGGTATGGCTACACCTTC | CASLARGYGYTF | 12 | - | TRBJ1-2 | TRBV2 | -
TGTGCCAGCTCACCACGATCCGAGGGTGACGAGCAGTACTTC | CASSPRSEGDEQYF | 14 | - | TRBJ2-7 | TRBV18 | -
TGCGCCAGCAGCCCGGGCCAAGCGGCAGAGACCCAGTACTTC | CASSPGQAAETQYF | 14 | - | TRBJ2-5 | TRBV5-1 | once
TGTGCCAGCAGAGACAGGGTCCCCTACAATGAGCAGTTCTTC | CASRDRVPYNEQFF | 14 | TRBD1 | TRBJ2-1 | TRBV6-1 | -
TGTGCCAGCAGCTTAGTCGGTTCGGGATCCGAGCAGTACTTC | CASSLVGSGSEQYF | 14 | - | TRBJ2-7 | TRBV11-2 | -